One and the same sample provided the 24 T cell receptor beta chains below, sequenced in a study of Ad26.COV2.S vaccination and SARS-CoV-2 variants. Generated by immunoSEQ multiplex PCR, the TCRdb table keeps only in-frame clones and is missing some. The sample carries about 400,000 clones, 75% to 90% recorded once. As to treatment: some 19 received Ad26.COV2.S at low or high dose, single or two shots; about 5 received placebo; per-sample allocation not given. On day 63 after the first injection, vaccine and placebo recipients gave samples. Sequencing used peripheral blood, obtained in a trial of Ad26.COV2.S vaccine versus placebo. All receptors come from a person aged 18 to 59 who received the Ad26.COV2.S COVID-19 vaccine or a placebo.

In DNA form, the CDR3 reads TGTGCCAGCAGCCCCCCGGGCGCAGATACGCAGTATTTT. Its protein product is CASSPPGADTQYF. V is TRBV7-6 and J is TRBJ2-3; D is undetermined. Trimming took off 5 bases at V and 4 bases at J, with 10 bases between the two ends. This CDR3 is built from 13 residues. CDR1 and CDR2 (germline): SGHVS, FNYEAQ.

V and J are TRBV15 and TRBJ1-4; D remains ambiguous. This CDR3 region has 14 residues. Germline loops: CDR1 LNHNV, CDR2 YYDKDF (reference sequence). The V end was cut by 6 bases, the J end by 8 bases, with 16 bases between. The CDR3 region is CATRLDKDLEKLFF. The CDR3 DNA reads as TGTGCCACCAGACTAGATAAGGACCTGGAAAAACTGTTTTTT.

The chain combines TRBV15 with TRBJ2-3; TRBD2 matches 9 bases. The CDR3 sequence is 17 residues long. Looked up from germline, CDR1 is LNHNV and CDR2 is YYDKDF (reference sequence). The V and J ends lost 0 bases and 1 base, in that order; junction bases with no gene match: 5. In DNA form, the CDR3 reads TGTGCCACCAGCAGAGATAATAGCGGGAGAGGCACAGATACGCAGTATTTT. Its protein product is CATSRDNSGRGTDTQYF. Drawing the rest from reference TRBV15 and TRBJ2-3, the complete variable domain is DAMVIQNPRYQVTQFGKPVTLSCSQTLNHNVMYWYQQKSSQAPKLLFHYYDKDFNNEADTPDNFQSRRPNTSFCFLDIRSPGLGDTAMYLCATSRDNSGRGTDTQYFGPGTRLTVL.

The rearrangement joins TRBV20-1 to TRBJ2-7; unclear D gene. CDR3 length: 11 residues. CDR1 is DFQATT and CDR2 is SNEGSKA in the germline V gene (reference sequence). V lost 4 bases to trimming and J lost 6 bases, with 10 bases between them. DNA for the CDR3: TGCAGTGCTACGCCCAAGGCCGAGCAGTACTTC. Translation: CSATPKAEQYF.

Worth noting for this clone: Mismatch with germline at one junction end may stem from a read error. The genes are TRBV23-1 and TRBJ2-7; D may be TRBD2 (5 bases). TRBV23-1 is designated an ORF whose function remains uncertain. The CDR3 runs to 12 residues. CDR3 amino acids: CASSQFVPVGVF. In DNA form, the CDR3 reads TGCGCCAGCAGTCAATTCGTCCCAGTCGGGGTCTTC.

CDR3 sequence: CAWSKSDTQYF. For the CDR3, the DNA is TGTGCCTGGAGTAAATCAGATACGCAGTATTTT. The chain recombines TRBV30 with TRBJ2-3, with D unresolved. CDR3 size: 11 residues. Between the trimmed V and J ends, which lost 2 bases and 4 bases, there was a span of 4 bases. Germline CDR1 reads GTSNPN; CDR2 reads SVGIG (reference sequence).

This clone has just a few counts. The rearrangement links TRBV6-5 to TRBJ2-2, with unresolved D. The CDR3 runs 16 residues. Germline-derived CDR1 and CDR2 are MNHEY and SVGAGI. With 0 bases removed from V and 0 bases from J, the gap between germline ends came to 8 bases. CDR3 coding DNA: TGTGCCAGCAGTTACTCGTTACCGCCGAACACCGGGGAGCTGTTTTTT. This gives the protein CASSYSLPPNTGELFF.

V is TRBV28 and J is TRBJ1-2; a weak D match, TRBD1 (6 bases). Germline CDR1 is MDHEN and CDR2 is SYDVKM. This CDR3 contains 15 residues. V was cut by 3 bases and J by 4 bases, with 15 bases left in between. CDR3 nucleotides: TGTGCCAGCAGTTTCCCTCAGGGGCCCACCTATGGCTACACCTTC. It translates to CASSFPQGPTYGYTF.

The chain uses TRBV4-3 and TRBJ2-3; 9 positions match TRBD2. CDR1 is LGHNA and CDR2 is YSLEER in the germline V gene. The CDR3 extends over 17 amino acids. The trim removed 0 bases at V and 0 bases at J, leaving 4 bases unmatched. The CDR3: CASSQEGLAGSTDTQYF. CDR3 sequence (DNA): TGCGCCAGCAGCCAAGAAGGGCTAGCGGGAAGCACAGATACGCAGTATTTT.

This chain joins TRBV9 and TRBJ2-5; 10 bases fit TRBD1. From germline, CDR1 is SGDLS and CDR2 YYNGEE. The CDR3 loop spans 15 amino acids. Trimming took 4 bases from V and 5 from J; bases not matched to a gene: 8. The CDR3 loop reads CASSHKTGGGETQYF. The CDR3 region has the DNA TGTGCCAGCAGCCATAAGACAGGGGGCGGCGAGACCCAGTACTTC.

Only a few counts were recorded for this clone. This chain uses TRBV27 with TRBJ1-6; no definite D call. Germline-derived CDR1 and CDR2 are MNHEY and SMNVEV (reference sequence). Trimming took off 3 bases at V and 3 bases at J, with 3 bases between the two ends. This CDR3 has 13 residues. The CDR3: CASSFNYNSPLHF. The CDR3 DNA reads as TGTGCCAGCAGTTTCAACTATAATTCACCCCTCCACTTT.

The genes are TRBV2 and TRBJ2-5; TRBD2 aligns across 7 bases. The ends lost 8 bases at V and 2 bases at J; junction bases unmatched: 14. Per the germline V gene, CDR1 is SNHLY and CDR2 is FYNNEI. The length of the CDR3 is 16 residues. DNA for the CDR3: TGTGCCAGCTTCATGGGGGGGATGGGGCCTCAAGAGACCCAGTACTTC. This encodes CASFMGGMGPQETQYF.

The V call is TRBV4-2, the J call TRBJ1-1, with 10 nucleotides matching TRBD1. CDR1 is LGHNA and CDR2 is YNFKEQ in the germline V gene. CDR3 length: 14 residues. J lost 6 bases, V lost 3 bases, and 4 bases had no gene match. The DNA for the CDR3 is TGTGCCAGCAGCCATGACAGGGGGCCCGCTGAAGCTTTCTTT. Translating gives CASSHDRGPAEAFF.

The chain couples TRBV14 to TRBJ2-2; D unresolved. With 3 bases removed from V and 13 bases from J, the gap between germline ends came to 15 bases. The V gene's germline CDR1 is SGHDN and CDR2 FVKESK. CDR3 length: 13 residues. Here the CDR3 DNA reads TGTGCCAGCAGCCAGGCAGGCCCCCTTAGGCTGTTTTTT. This gives the protein CASSQAGPLRLFF.

Turning to this clone: Other DNA variants within this sample encode the same CDR3. The V call is TRBV6-5, the J call TRBJ1-4; D uncertain. Trimming stripped 0 bases from V and 7 bases from J, with 12 bases between. Germline V gene lookup returns CDR1 MNHEY and CDR2 SVGAGI. The CDR3 extends over 15 amino acids. The DNA of the CDR3 is TGTGCCAGCAGTTACTCGGCAGGCGAGGGTGAAAAACTGTTTTTT. It codes for CASSYSAGEGEKLFF.

The chain recombines TRBV2 with TRBJ1-1, with 9 bases identical to TRBD1. This CDR3 spans 14 amino acids. Germline CDR1 SNHLY, CDR2 FYNNEI. Trimming at V came to 1 base and at J to 8 bases, leaving 5 bases not matched to a gene. The CDR3 loop reads CASSEEGGTGEAFF. CDR3 sequence (DNA): TGTGCCAGCAGTGAAGAGGGGGGGACAGGGGAAGCTTTCTTT.

The chain has TRBV6-5 and TRBJ2-1, with D possibly matching TRBD2 (6 bases). Trimming pared 4 bases from V and 6 bases from J, leaving 16 bases between. CDR1 MNHEY and CDR2 SVGAGI come from the germline V gene. The CDR3 extends over 15 amino acids. DNA for the CDR3: TGTGCCAGCAGTTGGGTAGGAGCGGGCATCAATGAGCAGTTCTTC. It yields the protein CASSWVGAGINEQFF.

The chain links TRBV28 to TRBJ1-5, with TRBD1 as a possible D gene (6 bases). Germline V gives CDR1 MDHEN, CDR2 SYDVKM. The CDR3 has 15 residues. V was pared by 4 bases and J by 4 bases, with 14 bases between. The CDR3 region is CASSYLGQDNQPQHF. The CDR3 bases are TGTGCCAGCAGTTATTTGGGACAAGATAATCAGCCCCAGCATTTT.

This clone has a count of ten or more. The chain combines TRBV11-2 with TRBJ2-4; no clear D. This CDR3 contains 16 residues. Germline lookup yields CDR1 SGHAT and CDR2 FQNNGV. V dropped 0 bases and J dropped 2 bases, with 11 bases sitting between them. CDR3 sequence (DNA): TGTGCCAGCAGCTTAGATCGTTGGGGAACCAAAAACATTCAGTACTTC. It translates to CASSLDRWGTKNIQYF.

Written as DNA, the CDR3 is TGTGCCAGCAGCTTATGGGCGGGAGGGCTGAACACCGGGGAGCTGTTTTTT. It specifies CASSLWAGGLNTGELFF. The chain has TRBV7-9 and TRBJ2-2; 9 bases line up with TRBD2. Germline V gives CDR1 SEHNR, CDR2 FQNEAQ (reference sequence). This CDR3 is 17 amino acids long. J gave up 1 base and V 2 bases, and 5 bases lay outside the gene matches.

The chain joins TRBV19 to TRBJ1-5; TRBD1 aligns across 7 bases. CDR3 length: 14 amino acids. V was pared by 4 bases and J by 5 bases, with 5 bases of the junction left unmatched. From germline, CDR1 is LNHDA and CDR2 SQIVND (reference sequence). CDR3 sequence reads: CASSTTGRDQPQHF. In DNA form, the CDR3 reads TGTGCCAGTAGTACGACAGGGAGGGATCAGCCCCAGCATTTT.

The V and J genes are TRBV5-6 and TRBJ1-2; TRBD1 matches at 7 bases. Unmatched junction bases numbered 6, after V lost 4 bases and J lost 3 bases. The CDR3 has 14 amino acids. The V gene's germline CDR1 is SGHDT and CDR2 YYEEEE. The DNA of the CDR3 is TGTGCCAGCAGCCGGGGACAGTCGTACTATGGCTACACCTTC. Translated, it gives CASSRGQSYYGYTF.

This chain uses TRBV24-1 with TRBJ2-7; possibly TRBD1 for D (5 bases). Trimming removed 3 bases at V and 2 bases at J, with 13 bases between. The CDR3 is 15 amino acids. The germline CDR1 and CDR2 sequences are KGHDR and SFDVKD. The CDR3 is CATSDAIRVAYEQYF. Here the CDR3 DNA reads TGTGCCACCAGTGATGCCATCAGGGTTGCCTACGAGCAGTACTTC.

This clone was counted once. The chain is built from TRBV2 and TRBJ2-7, with TRBD1 identical over 7 bases. The CDR3 length is 17 residues. Germline values: CDR1 SNHLY, CDR2 FYNNEI. V lost 3 bases and J lost 4; bases outside the gene matches: 15. Here the CDR3 reads CASSEDPDRDRHYEQYF. The CDR3 bases are TGTGCCAGCAGTGAGGACCCGGACCGGGACAGACATTACGAGCAGTACTTC.